This entry lists 3 T cell receptor beta chains sequenced from one sample in a study of cytomegalovirus exposure and HLA in healthy donors (dated by TCRdb to about 2017). Libraries were constructed by the immunoSEQ multiplex PCR assay. For the multiplex PCR, a mixture combining 60 forward primers for TCR Vbeta segments and 13 reverse primers for TCR Jbeta segments was used. In its TCRdb copy, this immuneACCESS table keeps in-frame sequences only and misses some clones. Where compared with another copy, unresolved V genes explain less than half of these, and the others have no known cause. Present in this sample are about 190,000 clones, 81% of which were seen just once. 3.4% of the sample comes from the top ten. Sequenced input: PBMCs. The receptors come from a man aged 35 to 55 in good health and CMV-seropositive.

The chain uses TRBV5-1 and TRBJ2-2; 8 nucleotides align to TRBD1. V lost 3 bases to trimming and J lost 1 base; unmatched junction nucleotides: 2. The CDR3 consists of 15 residues. Germline CDR1 is SGHRS and CDR2 is YFSETQ. This chain's CDR3 is CASSYGTGNTGELFF. The CDR3 region has the DNA TGCGCCAGCAGCTACGGGACAGGGAACACCGGGGAGCTGTTTTTT.

V and J are TRBV6-1 and TRBJ2-1; TRBD1 matches 8 bases. CDR3 length: 15 residues. CDR1 and CDR2 (germline): MNHNS, SASEGT. The junction had 3 bases not matched to a gene; V was cut back by 3 bases and J by 2 bases. The CDR3 loop reads CASSEIQGAYNEQFF. In DNA, the CDR3 is TGTGCCAGCAGTGAGATACAGGGGGCCTACAATGAGCAGTTCTTC.

This rearrangement joins TRBV6-6 to TRBJ1-2; TRBD1 aligns across 7 bases. The V gene's germline CDR1 is MNHNY and CDR2 SVGAGI (reference sequence). This CDR3 contains 15 residues. Trimming cost V 2 bases and J 3 bases; bases outside gene matches: 6. The CDR3 nucleotides read TGTGCCAGCAGTTACGGGACAGAGGTCGACTATGGCTACACCTTC. Its translation: CASSYGTEVDYGYTF.